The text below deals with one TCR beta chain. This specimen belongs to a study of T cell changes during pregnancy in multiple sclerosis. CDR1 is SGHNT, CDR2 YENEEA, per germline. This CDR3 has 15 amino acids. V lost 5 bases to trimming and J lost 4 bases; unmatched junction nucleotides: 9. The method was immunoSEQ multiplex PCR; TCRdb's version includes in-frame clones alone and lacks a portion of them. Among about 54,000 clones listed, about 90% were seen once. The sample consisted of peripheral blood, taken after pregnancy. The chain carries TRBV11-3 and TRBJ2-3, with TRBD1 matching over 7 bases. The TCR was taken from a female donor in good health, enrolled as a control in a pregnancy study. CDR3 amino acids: CASSPGGQRSDTQYF. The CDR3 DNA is TGTGCCAGCAGCCCAGGGGGACAGCGATCAGATACGCAGTATTTT. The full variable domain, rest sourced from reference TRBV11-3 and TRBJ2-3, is EAGVVQSPRYKIIEKKQPVAFWCNPISGHNTLYWYLQNLGQGPELLIRYENEEAVDDSQLPKDRFSAERLKGVDSTLKIQPAELGDSAVYLCASSPGGQRSDTQYFGPGTRLTVL.